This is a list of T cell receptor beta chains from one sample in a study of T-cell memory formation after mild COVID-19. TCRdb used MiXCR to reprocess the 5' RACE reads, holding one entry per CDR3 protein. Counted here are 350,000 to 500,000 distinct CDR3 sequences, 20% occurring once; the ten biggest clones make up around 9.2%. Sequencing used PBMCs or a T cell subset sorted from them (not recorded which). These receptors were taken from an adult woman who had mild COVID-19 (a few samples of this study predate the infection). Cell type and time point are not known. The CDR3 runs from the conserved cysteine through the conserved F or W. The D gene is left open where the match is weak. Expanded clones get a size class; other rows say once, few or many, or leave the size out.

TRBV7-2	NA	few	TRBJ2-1	CASSRVGQAQFF	TGTGCCAGCAGCCGGGTAGGGCAAGCGCAGTTCTTC
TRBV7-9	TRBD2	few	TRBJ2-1	CASSPDPGLAGGPRGNEQFF	TGTGCCAGCAGCCCCGACCCGGGATTAGCGGGAGGTCCGCGGGGCAATGAGCAGTTCTTC
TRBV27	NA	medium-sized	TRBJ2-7	CASSWAGPTYEQYF	TGTGCCAGCAGTTGGGCAGGGCCCACCTACGAGCAGTACTTC
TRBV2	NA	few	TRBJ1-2	CASSERRPENYGYTF	TGTGCCAGCAGTGAAAGGAGGCCAGAGAACTATGGCTACACCTTC
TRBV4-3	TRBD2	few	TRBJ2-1	CASSQDGTGLAGGYNEQFF	TGCGCCAGCAGCCAAGATGGCACGGGCCTAGCGGGAGGATACAATGAGCAGTTCTTC
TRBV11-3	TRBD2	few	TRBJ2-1	CASFPTSGRLDEQFF	TGTGCCAGCTTCCCGACTAGCGGGAGGCTCGATGAGCAGTTCTTC
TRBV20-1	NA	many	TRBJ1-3	CSALTYSGNTIYF	TGCAGTGCCCTAACCTACAGTGGAAACACCATATATTTT
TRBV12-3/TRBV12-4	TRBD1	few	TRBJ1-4	CASSLAYRGSNEKLFF	TGTGCCAGCAGTTTAGCTTACAGGGGGTCTAATGAAAAACTGTTTTTT
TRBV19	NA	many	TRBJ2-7	CASSRPGTSYEQYF	TGTGCCAGTAGTCGACCCGGGACTTCCTACGAGCAGTACTTC
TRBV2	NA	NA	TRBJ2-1	CASSEGLAYNEQFF	TGTGCCAGCAGTGAAGGGCTTGCCTACAATGAGCAGTTCTTC
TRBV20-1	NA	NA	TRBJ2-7	CSARYRAIEQYF	TGCAGTGCTAGATATAGGGCGATCGAGCAGTACTTC
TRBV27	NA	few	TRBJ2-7	CASSSQGISYEQYF	TGTGCCAGCAGTTCTCAGGGTATCTCCTACGAGCAGTACTTC
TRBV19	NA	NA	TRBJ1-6	CASSSSGQGTNSPLHF	TGTGCCAGTAGTTCCTCCGGGCAGGGTACGAATTCACCCCTCCACTTT
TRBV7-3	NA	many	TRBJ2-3	CASSLVGTDTQYF	TGTGCCAGCAGTTTAGTCGGCACAGATACGCAGTATTTT
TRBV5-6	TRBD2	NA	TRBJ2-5	CASSSTEPGLAGQETQYF	TGTGCCAGCAGCTCGACCGAACCGGGACTAGCGGGGCAAGAGACCCAGTACTTC
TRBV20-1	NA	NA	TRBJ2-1	CSARNRMAGAGGNEQFF	TGCAGTGCTAGAAATCGAATGGCAGGGGCTGGGGGAAATGAGCAGTTCTTC
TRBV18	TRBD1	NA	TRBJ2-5	CASSRDRSQETQYF	TGTGCCAGCTCACGGGACAGGAGCCAAGAGACCCAGTACTTC
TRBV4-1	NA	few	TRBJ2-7	CASSQPFTDNTQYF	TGCGCCAGCAGCCAACCCTTTACGGACAACACCCAGTACTTC
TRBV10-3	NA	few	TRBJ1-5	CAISDDGTPRNQPQHF	TGTGCCATCAGTGACGACGGGACCCCCCGCAACCAGCCCCAGCATTTT
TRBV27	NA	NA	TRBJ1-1	CASSLLGGAKGQTEAFF	TGTGCCAGCAGTTTATTAGGGGGGGCTAAGGGTCAGACTGAAGCTTTCTTT
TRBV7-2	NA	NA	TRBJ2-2	CASSQIINGELFF	TGTGCCAGCAGCCAAATTATAAACGGGGAGCTGTTTTTT
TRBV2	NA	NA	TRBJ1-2	CASSLTRPFF	TGTGCCAGCAGTTTAACCCGACCGTTCTTC
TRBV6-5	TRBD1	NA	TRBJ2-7	CASSYYYGTGANYEQYF	TGTGCCAGCAGTTACTACTACGGGACAGGGGCCAACTACGAGCAGTACTTC
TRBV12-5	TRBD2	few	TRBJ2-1	CASGLALAGVPREQFF	TGTGCTAGTGGTTTGGCATTAGCGGGAGTTCCCCGTGAGCAGTTCTTC
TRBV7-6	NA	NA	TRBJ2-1	CASSLAAGQIYNEQFF	TGTGCCAGCAGCTTAGCGGCCGGACAGATATACAATGAGCAGTTCTTC
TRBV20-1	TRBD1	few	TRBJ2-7	CSARRDRGLYEQYF	TGCAGTGCTAGACGGGACAGGGGTCTCTACGAGCAGTACTTC
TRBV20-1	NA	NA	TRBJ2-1	CSTTGREWAPYNEQFF	TGCAGTACCACGGGACGGGAGTGGGCCCCCTACAATGAGCAGTTCTTC
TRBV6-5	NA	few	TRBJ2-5	CASSSLGSGQETQYF	TGTGCCAGCAGTTCCCTGGGGAGCGGGCAAGAGACCCAGTACTTC
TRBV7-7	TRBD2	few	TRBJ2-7	CASSLGEGPSYEQYF	TGTGCCAGCAGCTTAGGGGAGGGGCCCTCCTACGAGCAGTACTTC
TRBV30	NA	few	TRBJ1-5	CAWQGGGNQPQHF	TGTGCCTGGCAAGGGGGTGGTAATCAGCCCCAGCATTTT
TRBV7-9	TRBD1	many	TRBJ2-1	CASSLGRGNHNEQFF	TGTGCCAGCAGCTTAGGCAGGGGGAACCACAATGAGCAGTTCTTC
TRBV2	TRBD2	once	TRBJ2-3	CASRIGLVAGGSTDTQYF	TGTGCCAGCAGGATAGGGCTCGTAGCGGGAGGTAGCACAGATACGCAGTATTTT